These 28 T cell receptor beta chains came from one sample sequenced in a study of sequential checkpoint blockade in melanoma (dated by TCRdb to about 2019). Taken with the paper, the label for treatment or condition translates to: randomized to nivolumab then ipilimumab (arm A) or the reverse (arm B). Library generation was performed with the immunoSEQ multiplex PCR assay. Held by TCRdb, this immuneACCESS table contains in-frame sequences only and omits some clones. Under half of the omission traces to an unresolved V gene where checked; the cause of the rest is unknown. In all, the sample holds 15,000 to 20,000 clones, and roughly 72% of those were seen once. 34% of the sample goes to the ten largest clones. The material sequenced was CD8+ T cells sorted from blood (inferred from file names), taken from a patient given nivolumab and ipilimumab in sequence. These receptors were obtained from a human donor with melanoma.

The chain links TRBV30 to TRBJ2-1; D not resolved. The CDR3 runs 14 residues. Germline CDR1 and CDR2: GTSNPN and SVGIG (reference sequence). V was trimmed by 1 base and J by 5 bases, leaving 12 bases between them. CDR3 protein: CAWSAGMGNNEQFF. The CDR3, as DNA: TGTGCCTGGAGTGCTGGAATGGGCAACAATGAGCAGTTCTTC.

Worth noting for this clone: Germline is not matched at one junction end, which may reflect a read error. The J gene is TRBJ2-7, the V gene TRBV5-4, with 8 bases aligning to TRBD1. CDR3 size: 12 residues. Germline V CDR1 and CDR2: SGHNT, YYREEE (reference sequence). The DNA of the CDR3 is TGTGCCAGCAGTTTGGACAGGGCCGAGCAGTACTTC. The encoded protein is CASSLDRAEQYF. The variable domain in full, with the rest retrieved from reference TRBV5-4 and TRBJ2-7, is ETGVTQSPTHLIKTRGQQVTLRCSSQSGHNTVSWYQQALGQGPQFIFQYYREEENGRGNFPPRFSGLQFPNYSSELNVNALELDDSALYLCASSLDRAEQYFGPGTRLTVT.

V is TRBV7-9 and J is TRBJ2-7, with 9 bases fitting TRBD2. This CDR3 is built from 15 residues. In germline, CDR1 is SEHNR, CDR2 FQNEAQ (reference sequence). V shed 4 bases and J 1 base; nucleotides not matched to a gene: 5. The CDR3 nucleotides are TGTGCCAGCAGCTCGACTAGCGGTTATTCCTACGAGCAGTACTTC. It is translated as CASSSTSGYSYEQYF.

The genes are TRBV4-1 and TRBJ2-2; no clear D gene. The CDR3 consists of 17 residues. V gave up 5 bases and J gave up 1 base, with 17 bases separating them. The V gene's germline CDR1 is MGHRA and CDR2 YSYEKL. DNA of the CDR3: TGCGCCAGCAGCGCACCCTCAGGTACCTTGAACACCGGGGAGCTGTTTTTT. Amino acid sequence: CASSAPSGTLNTGELFF.

V usage is TRBV6-4 and J usage is TRBJ2-2; 13 positions agree with TRBD2. Trimming cost V 0 bases and J 6 bases; bases outside gene matches: 13. This CDR3 is built from 20 residues. Germline V gene lookup returns CDR1 MRHNA and CDR2 SNTAGT. The CDR3 here is CASSDSWGTSGNDNAGELFF. The CDR3 nucleotides read TGTGCCAGCAGTGACTCTTGGGGGACTAGCGGGAATGATAACGCCGGGGAGCTGTTTTTT.

This chain connects TRBV12-5 to TRBJ2-3; D is possibly TRBD1 (5 bases). CDR3 length equals 14 residues. V lost 1 base and J 3 bases, leaving 8 bases between the germline ends. Germline V gene lookup returns CDR1 LGHNT and CDR2 FRNRAP. The CDR3 nucleotides are TGTGCTAGTGGTTTGGGGGGCAATACAGATACGCAGTATTTT. This gives the protein CASGLGGNTDTQYF.

The gene calls are TRBV6-6 and TRBJ2-7; D is possibly TRBD2 (5 bases). The CDR3 loop spans 13 amino acids. The V gene lost 0 bases and the J gene lost 6 bases, with 9 bases spanning the gap. Germline values: CDR1 MNHNY, CDR2 SVGAGI (reference sequence). The CDR3 spells CASSYSGGSEQYF. The CDR3 region has the DNA TGTGCCAGCAGTTACTCGGGTGGGAGCGAGCAGTACTTC.

The genes are TRBV15 and TRBJ2-3; TRBD1 might be the D (5 bases). CDR1 is LNHNV and CDR2 is YYDKDF in the germline V gene (reference sequence). V dropped 2 bases and J dropped 0 bases, with 12 bases sitting between them. The CDR3 sequence is 16 residues long. CDR3 sequence (DNA): TGTGCCACCAGCAGACGGACGGACACTAGCACAGATACGCAGTATTTT. It is translated as CATSRRTDTSTDTQYF.

A word on this clone: The germline gene is not matched at one end of the junction; a read error may be the cause. Additional DNA sequences in this sample encode the identical CDR3. The chain couples TRBV29-1 to TRBJ2-3, with 8 bases matching TRBD1. Per germline, CDR1 SQVTM and CDR2 ANQGSEA. The CDR3 sequence is 15 residues long. The CDR3 region has the DNA TGCAGCGTCGAAGCCGACAGGGGCGGCACAGATACGCAGTATTTT. Protein product: CSVEADRGGTDTQYF.

J is TRBJ2-7 and V is TRBV7-6, with TRBD2 identical over 9 bases. Germline values: CDR1 SGHVS, CDR2 FNYEAQ. J lost 2 bases, V lost 3 bases, and 5 bases had no gene match. The CDR3 loop spans 15 amino acids. The CDR3 DNA is TGTGCCAGCAGCTTTGGGCCTAGCGGGACCTACGAGCAGTACTTC. As protein: CASSFGPSGTYEQYF.

The chain employs TRBV10-1 and TRBJ1-1; D gene unclear. The CDR3 has 13 amino acids. The V and J ends lost 2 bases and 3 bases respectively, with 7 bases between them. Germline-derived CDR1 and CDR2 are WNHNN and SYGVQD (reference sequence). For the CDR3, the DNA is TGCGCCAGCAGTGAGGCCAGATACACTGAAGCTTTCTTT. It yields the protein CASSEARYTEAFF.

This clone was picked up a small number of times. The chain carries TRBV19 and TRBJ1-5; the D gene is possibly TRBD1 (5 bases). V lost 8 bases to trimming and J lost 5 bases, with 10 bases between them. Germline loops: CDR1 LNHDA, CDR2 SQIVND (reference sequence). The CDR3 contains 12 residues. The CDR3 bases are TGTGCCAGTGTGGGGGGGGATCAGCCCCAGCATTTT. Protein product: CASVGGDQPQHF.

The chain joins TRBV7-9 to TRBJ2-5, with 9 bases identical to TRBD1. The end of the DNA aligns better with TRBJ2-7, so the J call may be wrong. The germline gives CDR1 SEHNR, CDR2 FQNEAQ (reference sequence). CDR3 length: 15 residues. The CDR3: CASSAAGTGNYEQYF. As DNA, the CDR3 is TGTGCCAGCAGCGCCGCCGGGACAGGGAACTACGAGCAGTACTTC.

This clone was recorded only once. The chain uses TRBV7-6 and TRBJ2-6, with D possibly matching TRBD1 (6 bases). The CDR3 is 16 residues long. Germline V gives CDR1 SGHVS, CDR2 FNYEAQ. The germline V and J ends were trimmed by 5 bases and 2 bases, with 13 bases remaining between them. CDR3 coding DNA: TGTGCCAGCAGCAGAGACAGGTTCACTGGGGCCAACGTCCTGACTTTC. Translation gives CASSRDRFTGANVLTF.

The V call is TRBV19, the J call TRBJ2-7, with TRBD2 matching 7 bases. CDR3 length equals 13 residues. Trimming at V came to 9 bases and at J to 0 bases, leaving 5 bases not matched to a gene. Germline values: CDR1 LNHDA, CDR2 SQIVND (reference sequence). CDR3 coding DNA: TGTGCCAGCGCGCGGACTAGCTCCTACGAGCAGTACTTC. The encoded protein is CASARTSSYEQYF.

Only one count was recorded for this clone. V and J are TRBV15 and TRBJ2-5, with TRBD2 as a possible D gene (5 bases). Trimming left V 8 bases short and J 5 bases short, with 15 bases between. Germline values: CDR1 LNHNV, CDR2 YYDKDF (reference sequence). The CDR3 is made up of 13 amino acids. CDR3 DNA sequence: TGTGCCACCGGGGAGTGGCTAGCCGAGACCCAGTACTTC. Residues: CATGEWLAETQYF.

This clone was seen a handful of times. The gene calls are TRBV19 and TRBJ2-7; 11 bases are shared with TRBD2. V shed 8 bases, J shed 3 bases, and the junction held 0 bases outside the gene matches. The V gene's germline CDR1 is LNHDA and CDR2 SQIVND (reference sequence). The CDR3 is 12 residues long. CDR3 nucleotide sequence: TGTGCCAGTGGGACTAGCGGCTACGAGCAGTACTTC. Translated, it gives CASGTSGYEQYF.

This clone was observed a handful of times. The chain is built from TRBV7-9 and TRBJ2-5; weak D call: TRBD2 (5 bases). V was shortened by 1 base and J by 2 bases, with 11 bases between the two germline ends. Germline V gives CDR1 SEHNR, CDR2 FQNEAQ (reference sequence). The CDR3 length is 15 residues. CDR3 DNA: TGTGCCAGCAGCTTAGGTGAGAGGGATCAAGAGACCCAGTACTTC. This codes for CASSLGERDQETQYF.

The chain employs TRBV4-1 and TRBJ1-3, with a tentative D call TRBD1 (6 bases). With 3 bases removed from V and 0 bases from J, the gap between germline ends came to 18 bases. Germline assignment: CDR1 MGHRA and CDR2 YSYEKL. CDR3 size: 18 residues. The CDR3, as DNA: TGCGCCAGCAGCCAGGAGCCAAGGGGGATTAACTCTGGAAACACCATATATTTT. As protein: CASSQEPRGINSGNTIYF.

This chain uses TRBV29-1 with TRBJ1-2, with D perhaps TRBD1 (5 bases). There are 13 residues in the CDR3. V was shortened by 3 bases and J by 3 bases, with 11 bases between the two germline ends. Looked up from germline, CDR1 is SQVTM and CDR2 is ANQGSEA. The CDR3 region is CSVDKGRDYGYTF. CDR3 sequence (DNA): TGCAGCGTTGATAAGGGGCGCGACTATGGCTACACCTTC.

This clone appeared a few times. V usage is TRBV18 and J usage is TRBJ2-7, with a weak D call TRBD2 (7 bases). The V end was cut by 3 bases, the J end by 7 bases, with 16 bases between. The germline V gene has CDR1 KGHSH and CDR2 LQKENI. CDR3 length: 14 residues. The CDR3 DNA reads as TGTGCCAGCTCACCCGCGGGGGCGAGGCAGGAGCAGTACTTC. Translated, it gives CASSPAGARQEQYF.

The CDR3 loop reads CASSLLNTGELFF. CDR3 sequence (DNA): TGTGCCAGCAGTCTTCTAAACACCGGGGAGCTGTTTTTT. V gene TRBV6-5 combines with J gene TRBJ2-2; D gene uncertain. CDR1 and CDR2 from the germline V gene are MNHEY and SVGAGI. The CDR3 consists of 13 residues. V was clipped by 5 bases and J by 2 bases, with 6 bases between them.

The V and J genes are TRBV6-5 and TRBJ1-2, with 7 bases matching TRBD1. The germline V gene has CDR1 MNHEY and CDR2 SVGAGI. V gave up 6 bases and J gave up 3 bases; unmatched junction bases: 4. The CDR3 is 13 residues long. The CDR3 is CASRSGTDYGYTF. The CDR3 DNA reads TGTGCCAGCAGGTCCGGGACAGACTATGGCTACACCTTC.

The rearrangement uses TRBV6-5 and TRBJ2-5; 7 bases align to TRBD2. The end of the DNA aligns better with TRBJ2-7, so the J call may be wrong. From germline, CDR1 is MNHEY and CDR2 SVGAGI. The CDR3 has 15 residues. CDR3 in amino acids: CASRQTSGKLYEQYF. For the CDR3, the DNA is TGTGCCAGCAGACAAACCAGCGGGAAGCTCTACGAGCAGTACTTC.

The chain recombines TRBV6-5 with TRBJ2-7; 11 bases map to TRBD2. From germline, CDR1 is MNHEY and CDR2 SVGAGI. The CDR3 loop spans 14 amino acids. Losses at the gene ends were 5 bases for V and 3 bases for J; bases not matched to a gene: 3. CDR3 in DNA: TGTGCCAGCAGTCAAGGGACTAGCGGCTACGAGCAGTACTTC. Translating it yields CASSQGTSGYEQYF.

This clone was seen a few times. The V gene is TRBV7-9, the J gene TRBJ2-2; 8 positions agree with TRBD1. The CDR3 contains 14 residues. Germline CDR1 reads SEHNR; CDR2 reads FQNEAQ (reference sequence). J was trimmed by 4 bases and V by 4 bases; bases with no gene match: 2. Here the CDR3 DNA reads TGTGCCAGCAGCTACGGACAGGGCACCGGGGAGCTGTTTTTT. Its translation: CASSYGQGTGELFF.

The CDR3 loop is CASSIGPGMGQFF. As DNA, the CDR3 is TGTGCCAGTAGTATCGGTCCCGGGATGGGGCAGTTCTTC. V is TRBV19 and J is TRBJ2-1; a weak D match, TRBD2 (5 bases). V was clipped by 3 bases and J by 12 bases, with 15 bases between them. Per germline, CDR1 LNHDA and CDR2 SQIVND (reference sequence). The CDR3 extends over 13 amino acids.

The chain uses TRBV5-1 and TRBJ2-1; TRBD2 matches 7 bases. Trimming at V came to 0 bases and at J to 8 bases, leaving 14 bases not matched to a gene. Germline CDR1 SGHRS, CDR2 YFSETQ. The length of the CDR3 is 17 residues. DNA of the CDR3: TGCGCCAGCAGCTTGGAGGCTAGCGGAATTGTCATCTATGAGCAGTTCTTC. This codes for CASSLEASGIVIYEQFF.